The sequence of this T cell receptor beta chain was determined in a study of blood T cell repertoires in COVID-19 (TCRdb year 2020). Some background on the complete study: Samples from collaborators originated in the United States, Italy and Spain and spanned both the acute and convalescent phases of COVID-19. The prospective study material was composed of cDNA or gDNA derived from T cells, B-cell-depleted T cells, or PBMCs. The dataset comprised deeply sampled blood TCRbeta repertoires from subjects exposed to, actively infected with, or recovered from COVID-19. The repertoires were made available in a free public database intended to serve as a resource for research on the immune response to SARS-CoV-2. The samples were drawn from the first 160 participants of the ongoing ImmuneRACE study and from 1,200 or so subjects provided by 6 global collaborators. A de-identified subject ID, COVID-19 status, age in years and sex were almost always included in the sample metadata. Where HLA class I and class II types were available, the types were taken from metadata supplied by the sample provider, not from assay-based typing.

In Seattle, one collaborating source enrolled patients while the infection was active and tracked those patients longitudinally over the course of disease. The collaborating institutions used their own protocols to collect whole blood in K2EDTA tubes. For TCRbeta analysis, collaborators shipped samples as frozen whole blood, isolated PBMCs, or DNA extracted from either of those sample types. Study-wide findings and limitations: The amount of clinical and demographic metadata varied by source and participant and was provided uncurated.

A word on this clone: Its antigen is unknown. The sample holds no much larger clone one base away, and base qualities are not on file.

The immunoSEQ Assay, a bias-controlled multiplex PCR, was used to amplify TCRbeta CDR3 regions from genomic DNA. Per the original workflow: The number of nucleated cells in each sample was estimated by amplification of reference gene primers within the assay. To quantify the absolute abundance of each unique TCRbeta CDR3 rearrangement, sequence reads were collapsed and filtered. For each sample, productive Simpson clonality was calculated by taking the square root of Simpson's diversity index across productive rearrangements. TCRdb took this table from immuneACCESS and kept in-frame rearrangements with V and J called. Such tables lack part of the clones; where checked against another copy, unresolved V genes explain under half of the gap, and the rest is unexplained. The V and J calls and clone size are taken from that table; D and trimming were inferred from the DNA. This sample lists about 200,000 clones; around nine tenths were detected once. The leading ten clones occupy over 0.75% of the sample.

The V end loses 7 bases and the J end loses 7 bases, and a stretch of 16 bases separates them. The CDR3 spans 14 residues, from the cysteine through the phenylalanine. The retained sequence is limited to the CDR3, 42 bases, with the frame set at the first base. Sequences MNHNY (CDR1) and SVGAGI (CDR2) are obtained from the germline V gene (reference sequence). This receptor was taken from a man in his sixties with COVID-19, enrolled during active disease. Sequences were obtained from peripheral blood. Recombination linked TRBV6-6 to TRBJ1-4; the D gene is possibly TRBD1, with 5 bases matching. The sequenced DNA: TGTGCCAGCACCTCTGGGGGGACCGGTGAAAAACTGTTTTTT. This translates into CASTSGGTGEKLFF.